Below, 9 T cell receptor beta chains from the same sample are listed, as sequenced in a study of cytomegalovirus exposure and HLA in healthy donors (dated by TCRdb to about 2017). Library construction relied on the immunoSEQ multiplex PCR assay. For the multiplex PCR, a mixture combining 60 forward primers for TCR Vbeta segments and 13 reverse primers for TCR Jbeta segments was used. This is the immuneACCESS table as TCRdb keeps it, with only in-frame sequences that have V and J called. A part of the clones is gone; compared with another copy, unresolved V genes explain less than half, and the rest is unexplained. The table kept for this sample lists around 77,000 clones. In total, the top ten clones hold roughly 13% of the sample. The specimen was PBMCs. The receptor source for this set is a man aged 45 to 65 in good health and CMV-seropositive.

This rearrangement joins TRBV30 to TRBJ1-1; TRBD1 aligns across 7 bases. Germline values: CDR1 GTSNPN, CDR2 SVGIG (reference sequence). CDR3 size: 13 residues. With V trimmed by 3 bases and J by 5 bases, 6 bases remained unmatched. CDR3 bases: TGTGCCTGGAGACAGGGGACGGTAACTGAAGCTTTCTTT. It encodes CAWRQGTVTEAFF.

This chain connects TRBV2 to TRBJ1-4; 7 bases agree with TRBD1. Germline loops: CDR1 SNHLY, CDR2 FYNNEI. The CDR3 length is 15 residues. Trimming at V came to 6 bases and at J to 2 bases, leaving 6 bases not matched to a gene. CDR3 loop: CASRPYRGTNEKLFF. CDR3 DNA sequence: TGTGCCAGCAGGCCCTACAGGGGTACTAATGAAAAACTGTTTTTT.

The chain links TRBV4-2 to TRBJ2-2; 8 bases match TRBD2. CDR3 size: 21 residues. CDR1 LGHNA and CDR2 YNFKEQ come from the germline V gene. V trimming: 0 bases; J trimming: 4 bases; junction bases outside the gene matches: 19. In nucleotides, the CDR3 is TGTGCCAGCAGCCAAGATCCGGTCACTAGCGGAAGCTGGGGGGGCACCGGGGAGCTGTTTTTT. Translation gives CASSQDPVTSGSWGGTGELFF.

This sequence joins TRBV7-2 and TRBJ2-5; D gene uncertain. The V gene's germline CDR1 is SGHTA and CDR2 FQGNSA. V was clipped by 1 base and J by 2 bases, with 8 bases between them. The CDR3 extends over 14 amino acids. CDR3 in amino acids: CASSLGLDQETQYF. The DNA of the CDR3 is TGTGCCAGCAGCTTAGGCCTAGATCAAGAGACCCAGTACTTC.

The CDR3 DNA reads TGTGCCTGCCCACAGGGGGCAAGAGGCTACACCTTC. Its protein is CACPQGARGYTF. The rearrangement links TRBV30 to TRBJ1-2; TRBD1 aligns across 9 bases. CDR3 length: 12 amino acids. J lost 8 bases, V lost 6 bases, and 7 bases had no gene match. Per germline, CDR1 GTSNPN and CDR2 SVGIG (reference sequence).

This chain links TRBV5-1 with TRBJ1-1, with 7 bases lining up with TRBD1. Losses at the gene ends were 0 bases for V and 1 base for J; bases not matched to a gene: 3. The germline V gene encodes CDR1 SGHRS and CDR2 YFSETQ. This CDR3 has 15 amino acids. CDR3 in DNA: TGCGCCAGCAGCTTGGAGGGGACAGCGAACACTGAAGCTTTCTTT. This sequence encodes CASSLEGTANTEAFF.

This chain links TRBV19 with TRBJ1-5; 8 nucleotides agree with TRBD1. Per the germline V gene, CDR1 is LNHDA and CDR2 is SQIVND (reference sequence). The trim removed 5 bases at V and 7 bases at J, leaving 7 bases unmatched. The CDR3 sequence is 14 residues long. The CDR3 region is CASSLGQDWQPQHF. CDR3 DNA sequence: TGTGCCAGTAGTTTGGGACAGGATTGGCAGCCCCAGCATTTT.

In nucleotides, the CDR3 is TGCGCCAGCAGCCAACAAGCGGAAAACCTTAACACTGAAGCTTTCTTT. Protein: CASSQQAENLNTEAFF. The chain has TRBV4-1 and TRBJ1-1; D remains unclear. CDR1 is MGHRA and CDR2 is YSYEKL in the germline V gene. This CDR3 is 16 amino acids long. Trimming took 2 bases from V and 2 from J, leaving 15 bases between them.

The chain carries TRBV4-2 and TRBJ1-1; TRBD1 might be the D (5 bases). The CDR3 covers 13 residues. Trimming cost V 6 bases and J 0 bases, with 8 bases left between them. Germline CDR1 reads LGHNA; CDR2 reads YNFKEQ. CDR3 protein: CASSATVNTEAFF. CDR3 bases: TGTGCCAGCAGTGCGACAGTGAACACTGAAGCTTTCTTT.